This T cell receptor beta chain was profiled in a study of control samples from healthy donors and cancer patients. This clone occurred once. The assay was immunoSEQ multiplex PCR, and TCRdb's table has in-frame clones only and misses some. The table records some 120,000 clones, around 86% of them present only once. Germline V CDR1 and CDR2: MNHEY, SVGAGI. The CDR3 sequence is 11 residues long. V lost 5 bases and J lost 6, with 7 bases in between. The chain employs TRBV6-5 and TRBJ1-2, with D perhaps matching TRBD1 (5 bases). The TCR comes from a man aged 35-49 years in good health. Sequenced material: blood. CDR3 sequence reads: CASSRGHGYTF. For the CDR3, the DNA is TGTGCCAGCAGTCGGGGCCATGGCTACACCTTC.